The sequence of this TCR beta chain was determined in a study of cytotoxic CD8 clonotypes in ibrutinib-treated CLL. For the study at large: With a range of 6 to 36, the median treatment time before response samples were taken was approximately twelve months. Overall study results and limits: Baseline clonality, higher than in age-matched healthy donors, tracked circulating CD8+ T-cell counts. Sampling times, which were not matched between the groups, differed between sustained-remission patients and progressing patients. Clonality increased at ibrutinib response and stayed stable in sustained remission. At progression, however, it fell back toward baseline.

This CDR3 has 16 amino acids. The germline V gene encodes CDR1 SGDLS and CDR2 YYNGEE. V lost 8 bases and J lost 4; bases outside the gene matches: 10. Note on this clone: Its antigen is not known.

Only in-frame clones appear in the TCRdb table, and some are missing; sequencing was by immunoSEQ multiplex PCR. The sample yields over 95,000 clones, roughly 57% seen once. The V call is TRBV9, the J call TRBJ2-2, with 11 bases fitting TRBD1. The material sequenced was PBMCs, taken after 24 months of ibrutinib treatment. The sequence was collected from a human donor with chronic lymphocytic leukemia. Here the CDR3 DNA reads TGTGCCAGTCTTGACCGGGACAGGGGGGCCACCGGGGAGCTGTTTTTT. It translates to CASLDRDRGATGELFF.